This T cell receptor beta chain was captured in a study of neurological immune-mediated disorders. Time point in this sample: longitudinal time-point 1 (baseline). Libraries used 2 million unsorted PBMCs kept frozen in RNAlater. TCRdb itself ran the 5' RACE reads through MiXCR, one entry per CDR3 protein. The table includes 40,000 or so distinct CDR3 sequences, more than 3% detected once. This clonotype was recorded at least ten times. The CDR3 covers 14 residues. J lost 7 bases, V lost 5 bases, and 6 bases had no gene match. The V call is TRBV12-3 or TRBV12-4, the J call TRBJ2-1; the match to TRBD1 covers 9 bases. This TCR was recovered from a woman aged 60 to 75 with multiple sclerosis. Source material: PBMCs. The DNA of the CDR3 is TGTGCCAGCAGTCTGGCCGGGACAGGGAATGAGCAGTTCTTC. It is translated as CASSLAGTGNEQFF.